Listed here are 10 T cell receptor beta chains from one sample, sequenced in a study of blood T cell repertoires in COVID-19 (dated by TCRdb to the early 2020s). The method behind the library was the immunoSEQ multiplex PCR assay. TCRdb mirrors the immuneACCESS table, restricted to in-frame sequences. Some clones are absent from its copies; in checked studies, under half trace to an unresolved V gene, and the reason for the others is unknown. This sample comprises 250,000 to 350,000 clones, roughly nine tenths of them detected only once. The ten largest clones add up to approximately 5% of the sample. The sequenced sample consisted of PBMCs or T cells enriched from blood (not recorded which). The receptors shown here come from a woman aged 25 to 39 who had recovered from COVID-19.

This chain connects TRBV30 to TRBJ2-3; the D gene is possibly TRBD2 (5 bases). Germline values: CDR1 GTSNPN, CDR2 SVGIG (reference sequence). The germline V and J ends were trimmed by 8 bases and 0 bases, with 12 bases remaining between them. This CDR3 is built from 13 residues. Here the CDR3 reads CARSGGSTDTQYF. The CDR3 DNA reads TGTGCCCGCAGCGGTGGTAGCACAGATACGCAGTATTTT.

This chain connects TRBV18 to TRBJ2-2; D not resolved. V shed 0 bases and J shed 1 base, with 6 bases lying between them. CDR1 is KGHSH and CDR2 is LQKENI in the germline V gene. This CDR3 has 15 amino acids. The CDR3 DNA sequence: TGTGCCAGCTCACCACCGAACAGGAACACCGGGGAGCTGTTTTTT. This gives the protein CASSPPNRNTGELFF.

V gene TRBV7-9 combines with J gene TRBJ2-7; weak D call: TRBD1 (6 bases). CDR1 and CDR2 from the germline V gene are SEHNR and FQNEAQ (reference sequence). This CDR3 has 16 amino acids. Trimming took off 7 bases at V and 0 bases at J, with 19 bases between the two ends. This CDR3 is CASTDADRTVSYEQYF. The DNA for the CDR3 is TGTGCCAGCACCGATGCCGACAGGACCGTCTCCTACGAGCAGTACTTC.

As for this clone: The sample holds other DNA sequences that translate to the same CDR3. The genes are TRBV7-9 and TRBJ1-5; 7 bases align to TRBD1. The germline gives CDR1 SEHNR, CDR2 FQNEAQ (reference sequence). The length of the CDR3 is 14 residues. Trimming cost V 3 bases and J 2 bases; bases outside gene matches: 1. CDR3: CASSLGTGNQPQHF. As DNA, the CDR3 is TGTGCCAGCAGCTTGGGGACAGGCAATCAGCCCCAGCATTTT. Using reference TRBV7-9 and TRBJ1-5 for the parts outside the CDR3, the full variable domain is DTGVSQNPRHKITKRGQNVTFRCDPISEHNRLYWYRQTLGQGPEFLTYFQNEAQLEKSRLLSDRFSAERPKGSFSTLEIQRTEQGDSAMYLCASSLGTGNQPQHFGDGTRLSIL.

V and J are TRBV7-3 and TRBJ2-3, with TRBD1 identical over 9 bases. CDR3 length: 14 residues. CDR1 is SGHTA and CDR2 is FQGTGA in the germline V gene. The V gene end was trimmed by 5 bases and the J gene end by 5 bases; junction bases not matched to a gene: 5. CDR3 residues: CASSPTGGKDTQYF. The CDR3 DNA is TGTGCCAGCAGCCCGACAGGGGGTAAAGATACGCAGTATTTT.

CDR3 sequence reads: CASSEEGMGEKLFF. CDR3 coding DNA: TGTGCCAGCAGTGAGGAGGGTATGGGTGAAAAACTGTTTTTT. The rearrangement links TRBV2 to TRBJ1-4; no clear D gene. Trimming pared 3 bases from V and 7 bases from J, leaving 12 bases between. Germline CDR1 and CDR2: SNHLY and FYNNEI. This CDR3 is built from 14 residues.

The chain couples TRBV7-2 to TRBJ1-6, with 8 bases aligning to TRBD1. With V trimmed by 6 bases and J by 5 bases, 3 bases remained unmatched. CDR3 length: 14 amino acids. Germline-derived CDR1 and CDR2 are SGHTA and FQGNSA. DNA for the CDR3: TGTGCCAGCAGGATGGACAGGGATAATTCACCCCTCCACTTT. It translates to CASRMDRDNSPLHF.

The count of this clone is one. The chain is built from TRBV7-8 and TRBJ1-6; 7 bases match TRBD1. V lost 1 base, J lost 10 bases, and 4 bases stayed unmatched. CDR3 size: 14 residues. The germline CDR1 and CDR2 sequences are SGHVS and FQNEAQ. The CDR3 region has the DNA TGTGCCAGCAGCTTAGGTACAGGGGTGTCACCCCTCCACTTT. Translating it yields CASSLGTGVSPLHF.

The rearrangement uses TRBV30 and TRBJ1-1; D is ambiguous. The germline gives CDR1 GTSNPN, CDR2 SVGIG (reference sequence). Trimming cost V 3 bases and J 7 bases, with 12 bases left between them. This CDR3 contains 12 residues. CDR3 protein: CAWRKQKYEAFF. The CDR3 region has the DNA TGTGCCTGGAGAAAGCAAAAGTATGAAGCTTTCTTT.

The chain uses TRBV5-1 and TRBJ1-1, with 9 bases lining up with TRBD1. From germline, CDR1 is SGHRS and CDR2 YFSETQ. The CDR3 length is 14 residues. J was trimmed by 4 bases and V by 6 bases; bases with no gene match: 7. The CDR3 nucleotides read TGCGCCAGCATGATGGGACAGGGTGGCACTGAAGCTTTCTTT. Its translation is CASMMGQGGTEAFF.